This T cell receptor (beta chain) was observed in a study of shared clonotypes between healthy human individuals (dated by TCRdb to 2020 to 2022). About the full investigation: A couple of women and three men aged 18 to 49 years were included in the cohort. For each donor, CD4 naive and CD4 memory were each given three plates, CD8 naive was given two plates, and CD8 memory was given one plate. The study deeply sequenced blood TCR repertoires of five healthy adults to estimate repertoire size and the extent of clonotype sharing between individuals. To increase sequencing depth and limit assay-specific biases, TCR repertoire library preparation and sequencing were carried out by different laboratories using diverse techniques. Each donor's leukapheresis produced roughly between roughly 0.85 and 10 billion PBMCs. General findings and caveats noted by the study authors: Sharing across four donors was observed for around 4.8% of naive CD4, less than 4% of naive CD8, around 2.5% of memory CD4, and approximately 0.41% of memory CD8 clonotypes. Based on pairwise subsampling, the degree of clonotype sharing among donors was expected to be affected by sequencing depth. Even with the large sequencing depth, rarefaction of the sorted-subset datasets indicated that sequencing was incomplete. Naive subsets generally had larger estimated clonotype richness than memory subsets did. Because the study included only a small number of donors, the genetic and exposure-history diversity represented was limited. Sampling was limited to blood, and TCR repertoires in tissue likely differ from TCR repertoires in blood. Compared with non-shared clonotypes, clonotypes shared by all four sorted-subset donors had higher generation probabilities.

The V end loses 6 bases and the J end loses 0 bases, and a stretch of 18 bases separates them. As encoded in the germline V gene (reference sequence), CDR1 is SEHNR while CDR2 is FQNEAQ. There are 17 amino acids in the CDR3, from cysteine to phenylalanine inclusive. Only CDR3 DNA is held: 51 bases, read in frame from base 1. A note on this clone: What this receptor recognizes is not known. No quality values exist for individual bases; no much larger clone is one base distant.

The donors were healthy, HIV-negative adults who had no recently reported acute infections or vaccinations. Only Caucasian adults living in Nashville, Tennessee, USA were represented among the donors. CD4+ T cells were enriched by magnetic negative selection; naive cells were then positively selected on CD45RA, and the negative fraction formed the memory subset. Blood was collected by leukapheresis, and PBMCs were isolated by Ficoll-Histopaque density gradient centrifugation and then cryopreserved in liquid nitrogen vapor phase. Analytical flow cytometry was used to check the purity and quantity of each magnetically sorted T cell population. Each sorted fraction had its genomic DNA isolated and then quantified by UV absorbance on a Nanodrop 2000c. Using the deep immunoSEQ assay, TCR CDR3 regions were amplified from genomic DNA by multiplex PCR. Extracted genomic DNA from each cell subset was distributed evenly across all wells of several immunoSEQ 96-well plates, and each plate was treated as a replicate. For sorted subsets, around 200 ng genomic DNA, equal to about 30,000 T cell genomes, was loaded into each replicate PCR. The purified libraries were quantified using a Qubit 3.0 fluorometer, sized with a Bioanalyzer 2100, and then quantified again using the KAPA Library Quantification kit. Each immunoSEQ 96-well plate was sequenced on its own single-read 150-cycle Illumina NextSeq 550 flow cell. As for how the authors treated the data: Because the immunoSEQ output held only junctional sequences and lacked quality scores, the filtering could not match the filtering applied to full-length reads. Sequences were annotated with PyIR, a Python wrapper for IgBLAST v1.9, and V/J genes and CDR3 were assigned using IMGT germline references. Any read was removed if the V/J assignment was weak (E-value above 1e-6), the CDR3 was missing, or the read contained stop codons, out-of-frame junctions, or ambiguous translated residues. A V3J clonotype was defined by an identical inferred V gene, J gene, and CDR3 amino acid sequence. The percentage overlap between two repertoires was calculated by dividing the number of shared unique clonotypes by the size of the smaller repertoire. Richness of each repertoire was evaluated using RTK rarefaction, the Chao1 estimator, and Recon v2.1 estimates of unobserved clonotypes. OLGA was used to compute generation probabilities for all TCRbeta clonotypes that the gDNA method yielded from several donors. What TCRdb holds here is the immuneACCESS table cut down to in-frame rearrangements. Part of the clones is not present; checked against another copy, under half of the missing clones reflect an unresolved V gene, and the others are unexplained. That table supplies the V and J calls and clone size; D and trimming were determined from the DNA. In all, the sample holds some 1,100,000 clones, and about 84% of those were seen once. 0.5% to 0.6% of the sample rests with the top ten.

The sequence is built from TRBV7-9 and TRBJ2-1; TRBD1 might be the D gene, on 5 matching bases. This sequence was found in a man between 18 and 29 years old in good health. Some clones in this sample may be carry-over from other donors' samples. The source material was memory CD4+ T cells from PBMCs. The meaning of the sample's cell subset or site label: CD45RA-negative fraction. DNA sequence: TGTGCCAGCAGAGGGCAGGGCGGTTTGGGCTCCTACAATGAGCAGTTCTTC. Its product reads: CASRGQGGLGSYNEQFF.